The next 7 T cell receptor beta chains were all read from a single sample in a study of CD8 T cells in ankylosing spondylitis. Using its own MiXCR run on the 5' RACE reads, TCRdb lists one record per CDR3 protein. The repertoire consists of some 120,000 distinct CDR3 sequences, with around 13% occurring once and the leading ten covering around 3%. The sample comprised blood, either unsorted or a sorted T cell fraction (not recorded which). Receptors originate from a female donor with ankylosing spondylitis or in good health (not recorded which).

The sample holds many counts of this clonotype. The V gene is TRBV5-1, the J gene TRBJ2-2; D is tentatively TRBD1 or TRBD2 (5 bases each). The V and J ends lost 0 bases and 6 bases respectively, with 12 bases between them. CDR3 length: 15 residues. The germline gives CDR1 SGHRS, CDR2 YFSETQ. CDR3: CASSLGGPAAGELFF. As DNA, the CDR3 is TGCGCCAGCAGCTTGGGGGGACCAGCAGCCGGGGAGCTGTTTTTT.

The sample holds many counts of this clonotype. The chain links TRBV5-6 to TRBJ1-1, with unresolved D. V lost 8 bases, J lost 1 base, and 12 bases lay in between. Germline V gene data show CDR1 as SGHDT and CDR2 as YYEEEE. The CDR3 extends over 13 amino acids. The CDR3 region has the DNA TGTGCCAGTTCTTCCGGGAAGAACACTGAAGCTTTCTTT. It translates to CASSSGKNTEAFF. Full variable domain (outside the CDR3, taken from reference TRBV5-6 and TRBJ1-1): DAGVTQSPTHLIKTRGQQVTLRCSPKSGHDTVSWYQQALGQGPQFIFQYYEEEERQRGNFPDRFSGHQFPNYSSELNVNALLLGDSALYLCASSSGKNTEAFFGQGTRLTVV.

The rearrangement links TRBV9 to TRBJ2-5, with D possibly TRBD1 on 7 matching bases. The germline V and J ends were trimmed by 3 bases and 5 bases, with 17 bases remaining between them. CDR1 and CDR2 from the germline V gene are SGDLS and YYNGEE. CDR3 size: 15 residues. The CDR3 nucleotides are TGTGCCAGCAGCGCCCGACAGGGAGGTTTGGAGACCCAGTACTTC. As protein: CASSARQGGLETQYF.

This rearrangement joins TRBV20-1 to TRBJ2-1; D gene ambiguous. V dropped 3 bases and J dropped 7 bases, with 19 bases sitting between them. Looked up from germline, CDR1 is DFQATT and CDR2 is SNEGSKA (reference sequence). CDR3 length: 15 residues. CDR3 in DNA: TGCAGTGCTAGGTCTATTAGAAGTTTAGATAATGAGCAGTTCTTC. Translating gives CSARSIRSLDNEQFF.

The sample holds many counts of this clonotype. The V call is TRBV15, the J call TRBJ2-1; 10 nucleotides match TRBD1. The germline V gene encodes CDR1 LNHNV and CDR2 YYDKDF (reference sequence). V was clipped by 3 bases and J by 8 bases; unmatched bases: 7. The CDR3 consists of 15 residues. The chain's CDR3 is CATSSGTGDYDEQFF. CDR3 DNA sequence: TGTGCCACCAGCAGTGGGACAGGGGATTATGATGAGCAGTTCTTC.

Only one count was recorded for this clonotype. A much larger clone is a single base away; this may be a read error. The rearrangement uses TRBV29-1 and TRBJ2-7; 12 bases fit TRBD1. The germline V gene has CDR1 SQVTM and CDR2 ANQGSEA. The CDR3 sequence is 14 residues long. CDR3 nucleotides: TGCGGCGTGGGAGGGACAGGGGGCCCCTACGAGCAGTACTTC. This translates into CGVGGTGGPYEQYF.

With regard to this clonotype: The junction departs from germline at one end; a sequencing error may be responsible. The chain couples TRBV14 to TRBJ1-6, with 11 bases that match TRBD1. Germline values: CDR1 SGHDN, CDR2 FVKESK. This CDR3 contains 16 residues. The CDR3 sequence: CASSQGTGTGGSPLHF. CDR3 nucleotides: TGCGCCAGCAGCCAAGGGACCGGGACAGGGGGTTCACCCCTCCACTTT.